The 25 T cell receptor beta chains given below trace back to one sample, sequenced in a study of T-cell memory formation after mild COVID-19. TCRdb re-called the 5' RACE reads through MiXCR, storing one row per CDR3 protein. Among around 300,000 distinct CDR3 sequences listed, roughly 17% were seen once. Sequenced: PBMCs or a T cell subset sorted from them (not recorded which). The source is a man aged 18 to 35 who had mild COVID-19 (a few samples of this study predate the infection). Cell type and time point are not known.

This clonotype was counted only a few times. The chain is built from TRBV15 and TRBJ2-7; 7 bases fit TRBD1. V was clipped by 0 bases and J by 1 base; unmatched bases: 3. Germline CDR1 LNHNV, CDR2 YYDKDF (reference sequence). The CDR3 covers 15 residues. The CDR3 loop reads CATSRDEGASYEQYF. As DNA, the CDR3 is TGTGCCACCAGCAGAGACGAGGGGGCTTCCTACGAGCAGTACTTC.

V gene TRBV7-8 combines with J gene TRBJ2-7; 7 bases are a match to TRBD1. The CDR3 totals 15 residues. Germline CDR1 reads SGHVS; CDR2 reads FQNEAQ. The trim removed 2 bases at V and 4 bases at J, leaving 8 bases unmatched. The DNA for the CDR3 is TGTGCCAGCAGCTTATATGGGGACAGCTTTTACGAGCAGTACTTC. This codes for CASSLYGDSFYEQYF.

This clonotype was seen only a few times. The J gene is TRBJ2-5, the V gene TRBV10-2, with 7 nucleotides matching TRBD1. With 8 bases clipped from V and 3 bases from J, the junction kept 3 bases outside the gene matches. The CDR3 has 12 amino acids. Looked up from germline, CDR1 is WSHSY and CDR2 is SAAADI. The CDR3 is CASPTGEETQYF. The CDR3 coding sequence is TGCGCCAGCCCCACAGGGGAAGAGACCCAGTACTTC.

J is TRBJ2-1 and V is TRBV20-1, with 9 nucleotides matching TRBD2. Germline-derived CDR1 and CDR2 are DFQATT and SNEGSKA (reference sequence). This CDR3 is 14 amino acids long. With V trimmed by 5 bases and J by 5 bases, 7 bases remained unmatched. The CDR3 coding sequence is TGCAGTGCTGGAGTAGCGGGGGTAGACAATGAGCAGTTCTTC. Protein: CSAGVAGVDNEQFF.

This clonotype has more than one count but fewer than ten. This sequence joins TRBV7-3 and TRBJ2-2; 13 bases are shared with TRBD2. This CDR3 is 17 amino acids long. The ends lost 4 bases at V and 5 bases at J; junction bases unmatched: 7. Germline V CDR1 and CDR2: SGHTA, FQGTGA. CDR3 region: CASSSDGLAGVTGELFF. CDR3 coding DNA: TGTGCCAGCAGCTCTGATGGACTAGCGGGGGTTACCGGGGAGCTGTTTTTT.

This clonotype was detected only a few times. This chain joins TRBV5-1 and TRBJ1-1; unclear D gene. V was clipped by 2 bases and J by 3 bases, with 14 bases between them. Per germline, CDR1 SGHRS and CDR2 YFSETQ. CDR3 length equals 15 residues. DNA for the CDR3: TGCGCCAGCAGCTTAAGTCGGTCTAGGGACACTGAAGCTTTCTTT. This codes for CASSLSRSRDTEAFF.

The rearrangement uses TRBV12-3 or TRBV12-4 and TRBJ2-4, with D unclear. The V gene lost 1 base and the J gene lost 4 bases, with 5 bases spanning the gap. There are 13 residues in the CDR3. The CDR3 here is CASSLEHKNIQYF. The CDR3 DNA follows: TGTGCCAGCAGTTTAGAGCATAAAAACATTCAGTACTTC.

This clonotype was found a few times. V usage is TRBV7-6 and J usage is TRBJ1-2; the D gene is possibly TRBD1 (6 bases). CDR3 size: 14 residues. Germline V gives CDR1 SGHVS, CDR2 FNYEAQ. Trimming pared 4 bases from V and 4 bases from J, leaving 13 bases between. The CDR3 DNA is TGTGCCAGCAGCTCAACAGGGACCGGCTATGGCTACACCTTC. Its protein is CASSSTGTGYGYTF.

This clonotype was found a few times. CDR3 DNA: TGTGCTAGTGGTCCTTGGGGGACATACAATGAGCAGTTCTTC. Translating it yields CASGPWGTYNEQFF. J is TRBJ2-1 and V is TRBV12-5, with D maybe TRBD1 (6 bases). The V and J ends lost 5 bases and 4 bases respectively, with 12 bases between them. The CDR3 is 14 residues long. Germline-derived CDR1 and CDR2 are LGHNT and FRNRAP.

The chain carries TRBV7-9 and TRBJ2-1; 11 bases line up with TRBD2. Germline lookup yields CDR1 SEHNR and CDR2 FQNEAQ (reference sequence). The CDR3 covers 16 residues. The V gene end was trimmed by 5 bases and the J gene end by 5 bases; junction bases not matched to a gene: 8. The DNA of the CDR3 is TGTGCCAGCAGCGTACCTAGCGGGGGGCGACACAATGAGCAGTTCTTC. Amino acids: CASSVPSGGRHNEQFF.

This clonotype has only a few counts. The rearrangement links TRBV9 to TRBJ2-7, with TRBD2 as a possible D gene (6 bases). Germline values: CDR1 SGDLS, CDR2 YYNGEE. This CDR3 region has 16 residues. The V end lost 4 bases, the J end lost 3 bases, and 20 bases lay between the germline ends. The CDR3, as DNA: TGTGCCAGCAGCCGAGGCCCAGGAGGGGATCTCTACGAGCAGTACGTC. Protein: CASSRGPGGDLYEQYV.

This clonotype was seen many times. This chain joins TRBV6-5 and TRBJ1-2; D unclear. This CDR3 comprises 15 residues. V was cut by 0 bases and J by 6 bases, with 14 bases left in between. CDR1 MNHEY and CDR2 SVGAGI come from the germline V gene. The CDR3 DNA reads as TGTGCCAGCAGTTACTCCCTCGGAGGGCTGGATGGCTACACCTTC. Its protein product is CASSYSLGGLDGYTF.

V is TRBV4-1 and J is TRBJ2-1, with TRBD2 matching 9 bases. This CDR3 has 16 amino acids. V was pared by 4 bases and J by 3 bases, with 7 bases of the junction left unmatched. The V gene's germline CDR1 is MGHRA and CDR2 YSYEKL. This CDR3 reads CASSPDGAGGYNEQFF. CDR3 DNA: TGCGCCAGCAGCCCCGACGGAGCGGGGGGCTACAATGAGCAGTTCTTC.

A few counts support this clonotype. The gene calls are TRBV11-2 and TRBJ2-3; TRBD1 matches 11 bases. V lost 1 base to trimming and J lost 2 bases; unmatched junction nucleotides: 5. The CDR3 runs to 17 residues. Germline V gene sequence: CDR1 SGHAT, CDR2 FQNNGV. CDR3 protein: CASSLGGGQGATDTQYF. CDR3 DNA: TGTGCCAGCAGCTTAGGGGGTGGACAGGGGGCCACAGATACGCAGTATTTT.

This chain links TRBV30 with TRBJ1-1; 8 nucleotides agree with TRBD1. The CDR3 is made up of 16 amino acids. Germline V lookup: CDR1 GTSNPN, CDR2 SVGIG (reference sequence). Trimming removed 5 bases from V and 2 bases from J; junction bases left unmatched: 13. CDR3 DNA: TGTGCCTGGCACTATAAGACAGGGGCAGGAAACACTGAAGCTTTCTTT. Translation: CAWHYKTGAGNTEAFF.

This chain uses TRBV3-1 with TRBJ1-6; 7 bases fit TRBD1. This CDR3 has 14 residues. J lost 9 bases, V lost 4 bases, and 6 bases had no gene match. Germline V gene data show CDR1 as LGHDT and CDR2 as YNNKEL (reference sequence). As DNA, the CDR3 is TGTGCCAGCAGCCCAAACAAGGGGGCTTCACCCCTCCACTTT. This sequence encodes CASSPNKGASPLHF.

This clonotype occurred many times. The chain recombines TRBV28 with TRBJ2-5; no clear D. V gave up 6 bases and J gave up 2 bases, with 7 bases separating them. Per germline, CDR1 MDHEN and CDR2 SYDVKM. This CDR3 region has 12 residues. The DNA for the CDR3 is TGTGCCAGCAGCCTCGCACAAGAGACCCAGTACTTC. Residues: CASSLAQETQYF.

This clonotype appeared a few times. V is TRBV5-1 and J is TRBJ2-3, with 9 bases matching TRBD1. The CDR3 sequence is 14 residues long. V shed 4 bases, J shed 7 bases, and the junction held 7 bases outside the gene matches. Germline values: CDR1 SGHRS, CDR2 YFSETQ. CDR3 DNA: TGCGCCAGCAGCCCCCGGACAGGGGAGAATACGCAGTATTTT. Amino acids: CASSPRTGENTQYF.

This clonotype was picked up a small number of times. The rearrangement joins TRBV7-4 to TRBJ2-3; TRBD2 matches at 7 bases. The CDR3 runs to 15 residues. With 4 bases clipped from V and 2 bases from J, the junction kept 6 bases outside the gene matches. Germline CDR1 is SGHVT and CDR2 is SQSDAQ. The CDR3 DNA reads TGTGCCAGCAGCTCGGGGGGAGGACCCACAGATACGCAGTATTTT. Its protein product is CASSSGGGPTDTQYF.

The gene calls are TRBV7-9 and TRBJ1-1; 7 bases are shared with TRBD1. With V trimmed by 4 bases and J by 4 bases, 9 bases remained unmatched. The CDR3 contains 15 residues. Germline CDR1 SEHNR, CDR2 FQNEAQ (reference sequence). CDR3 amino acids: CASSSRQGSSTEAFF. In DNA form, the CDR3 reads TGTGCCAGCAGCTCGCGACAGGGTTCAAGCACTGAAGCTTTCTTT.

The chain recombines TRBV7-2 with TRBJ2-5; D is possibly TRBD1 (6 bases). Germline loops: CDR1 SGHTA, CDR2 FQGNSA. V lost 5 bases and J 5 bases, leaving 12 bases between the germline ends. This CDR3 spans 13 amino acids. The DNA of the CDR3 is TGTGCCAGCAGCCCCCGGACAGCGGAGACCCAGTACTTC. Translation: CASSPRTAETQYF.

The rearrangement uses TRBV18 and TRBJ2-5; D is possibly TRBD1 (6 bases). Trimming pared 1 base from V and 5 bases from J, leaving 17 bases between. The CDR3 spans 16 residues. Germline-derived CDR1 and CDR2 are KGHSH and LQKENI. CDR3 DNA: TGTGCCAGCTCACCACTTTTGGACAGCTCCGCGGAGACCCAGTACTTC. It is translated as CASSPLLDSSAETQYF.

This clonotype was recorded a few times. This chain connects TRBV5-1 to TRBJ1-1; D is unresolved. Germline CDR1 is SGHRS and CDR2 is YFSETQ. Trimming took off 4 bases at V and 8 bases at J, with 15 bases between the two ends. The CDR3 covers 13 residues. CDR3 coding DNA: TGCGCCAGCAGCCCAAGAGAACAAGGCGAAGCTTTCTTT. Encoded protein: CASSPREQGEAFF.

In its sample, this clonotype was seen once. The V call is TRBV4-1, the J call TRBJ1-1; D is perhaps TRBD1 (6 bases). The CDR3 is 15 residues long. V was trimmed by 6 bases and J by 3 bases, leaving 17 bases between them. Germline assignment: CDR1 MGHRA and CDR2 YSYEKL. This CDR3 reads CASSEAGAGDTEAFF. The CDR3 DNA reads as TGCGCCAGCAGTGAAGCGGGCGCAGGGGACACTGAAGCTTTCTTT.

The chain is built from TRBV5-1 and TRBJ2-7; TRBD1 matches 7 bases. The germline gives CDR1 SGHRS, CDR2 YFSETQ. This CDR3 is built from 18 residues. With 0 bases clipped from V and 3 bases from J, the junction kept 15 bases outside the gene matches. The CDR3 spells CASSLVTTEGARIYEQYF. CDR3 nucleotide sequence: TGCGCCAGCAGCTTGGTCACGACCGAGGGGGCGCGAATCTACGAGCAGTACTTC.